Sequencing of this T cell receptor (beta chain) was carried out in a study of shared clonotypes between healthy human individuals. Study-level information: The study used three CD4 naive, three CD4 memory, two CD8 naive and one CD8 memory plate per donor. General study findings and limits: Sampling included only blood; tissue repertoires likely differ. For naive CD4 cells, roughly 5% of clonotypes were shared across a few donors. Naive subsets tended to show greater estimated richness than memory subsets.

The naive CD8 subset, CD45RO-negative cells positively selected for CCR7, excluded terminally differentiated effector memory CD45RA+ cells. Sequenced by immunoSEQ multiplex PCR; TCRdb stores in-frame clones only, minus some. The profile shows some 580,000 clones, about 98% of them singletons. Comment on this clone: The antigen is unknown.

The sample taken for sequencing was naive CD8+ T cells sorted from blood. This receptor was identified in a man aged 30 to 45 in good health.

CDR3 residues: CAWYSDRALTDTQYF. As DNA, the CDR3 is TGTGCCTGGTACTCCGACAGGGCCCTCACAGATACGCAGTATTTT. This chain links TRBV30 with TRBJ2-3; 7 bases are shared with TRBD1. This CDR3 has 15 residues. Germline values: CDR1 GTSNPN, CDR2 SVGIG (reference sequence). The J segment lost 2 bases and the V segment lost 5 bases, leaving 10 bases of the junction unmatched.